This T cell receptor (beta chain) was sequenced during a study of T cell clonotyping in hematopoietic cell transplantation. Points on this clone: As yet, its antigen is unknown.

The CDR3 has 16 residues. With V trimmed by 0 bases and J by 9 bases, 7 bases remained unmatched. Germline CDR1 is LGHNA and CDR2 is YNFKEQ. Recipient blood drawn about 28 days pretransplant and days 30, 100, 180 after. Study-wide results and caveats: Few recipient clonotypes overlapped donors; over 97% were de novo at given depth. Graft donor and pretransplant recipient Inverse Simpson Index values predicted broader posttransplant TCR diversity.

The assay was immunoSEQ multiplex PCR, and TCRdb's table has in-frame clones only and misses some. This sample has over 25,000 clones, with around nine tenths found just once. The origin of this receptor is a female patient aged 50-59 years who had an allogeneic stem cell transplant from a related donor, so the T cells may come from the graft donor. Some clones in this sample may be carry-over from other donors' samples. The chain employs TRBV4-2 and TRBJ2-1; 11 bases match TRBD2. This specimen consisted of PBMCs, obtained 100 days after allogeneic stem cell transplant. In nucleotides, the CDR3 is TGTGCCAGCAGCCAAGACGAACTAGCGGGGGCGGTTGAGCAGTTCTTC. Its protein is CASSQDELAGAVEQFF.